This T cell receptor beta chain was recovered during a study of shared clonotypes between healthy human individuals. Trimming left V 4 bases short and J 0 bases short, with 2 bases between. This CDR3 region has 11 residues. Germline CDR1 is SGHKS and CDR2 is YYEKEE (reference sequence). Produced via immunoSEQ multiplex PCR; TCRdb's table is partial and in-frame only. The data hold approximately 1.5 million clones, with 98% observed a single time. Sequences were obtained from naive CD4+ T cells sorted from blood. As for subset: CD45RA+ positively selected. The TCR originated in a man aged 25 to 40 in good health. This chain links TRBV5-5 with TRBJ2-7; D is unclear. CDR3 residues: CASSASYEQYF. DNA for the CDR3: TGTGCCAGCAGCGCCTCCTACGAGCAGTACTTC. The full variable domain, its missing parts supplied by reference TRBV5-5 and TRBJ2-7, is DAGVTQSPTHLIKTRGQQVTLRCSPISGHKSVSWYQQVLGQGPQFIFQYYEKEERGRGNFPDRFSARQFPNYSSELNVNALLLGDSALYLCASSASYEQYFGPGTRLTVT.